These 7 T cell receptor beta chains came from one sample sequenced in a study of T-cell memory formation after mild COVID-19. TCRdb reprocessed the 5' RACE reads via MiXCR and lists one record per CDR3 protein. The sample has around 200,000 distinct CDR3 sequences; 16% are singletons. The sequencing input was PBMCs or a T cell subset sorted from them (not recorded which). These receptors originate from an adult woman who had mild COVID-19 (a few samples of this study predate the infection). Cell type and time point are not known.

The V and J genes are TRBV23-1 and TRBJ2-7; D call uncertain. TRBV23-1 is classed as an ORF, of uncertain function. The CDR3 contains 16 residues. Trimming removed 0 bases from V and 0 bases from J, with 12 bases in between. The DNA for the CDR3 is TGCGCCAGCAGTCAATCCCTGGCGGTGAGCTCCTACGAGCAGTACTTC. This sequence encodes CASSQSLAVSSYEQYF.

This chain connects TRBV6-1 to TRBJ2-3; D is perhaps TRBD1 or TRBD2 (5 bases each). CDR1 and CDR2 from the germline V gene are MNHNS and SASEGT. The CDR3 consists of 14 residues. The V end was cut by 2 bases, the J end by 6 bases, with 12 bases between. The CDR3 sequence is CASSELGRDDTQYF. CDR3 nucleotides: TGTGCCAGCAGTGAATTAGGCAGGGACGATACGCAGTATTTT.

This clonotype appeared once. The genes are TRBV2 and TRBJ2-1, with D perhaps TRBD1 or TRBD2 (6 bases each). The CDR3 contains 15 residues. V was clipped by 6 bases and J by 3 bases, with 15 bases between them. Per germline, CDR1 SNHLY and CDR2 FYNNEI. CDR3 nucleotides: TGTGCCAGCAGCCCCACGGGGGCAGGCTACAATGAGCAGTTCTTC. This codes for CASSPTGAGYNEQFF.

This clonotype showed up just a few times. This sequence joins TRBV4-3 and TRBJ1-2; TRBD1 is a possible D gene (5 bases). Germline CDR1 is LGHNA and CDR2 is YSLEER. The V and J ends lost 2 bases and 4 bases respectively, with 17 bases between them. CDR3 size: 16 residues. The CDR3: CASSQQRDLPLYGYTF. CDR3 coding DNA: TGCGCCAGCAGCCAACAGCGGGACTTACCACTCTATGGCTACACCTTC.

The table lists this clonotype with many counts. The J gene is TRBJ2-7, the V gene TRBV11-2, with a weak D call TRBD2 (6 bases). Trimming removed 5 bases at V and 2 bases at J, with 7 bases between. This CDR3 has 12 residues. Germline V gene lookup returns CDR1 SGHAT and CDR2 FQNNGV. CDR3 nucleotides: TGTGCCAGCAGCCGGGGGACCTACGAGCAGTACTTC. Its protein product is CASSRGTYEQYF.

This clonotype was seen more than once but under ten times. This rearrangement joins TRBV6-2 or TRBV6-3 to TRBJ2-3; maybe TRBD2 (5 bases). Germline CDR1 reads MNHEY; CDR2 reads SVGEGT. Trimming took off 2 bases at V and 3 bases at J, with 24 bases between the two ends. The CDR3 consists of 19 residues. The CDR3, as DNA: TGTGCCAGCAGTTACCGAAAACCCGCCTCGGGGAGAAGGACAGATACGCAGTATTTT. It yields the protein CASSYRKPASGRRTDTQYF.

This clonotype was found a few times. The gene calls are TRBV7-2 and TRBJ2-7; D possibly uses TRBD1 or TRBD2 (5 bases each). CDR1 SGHTA and CDR2 FQGNSA come from the germline V gene. This CDR3 is built from 16 residues. Trimming left V 4 bases short and J 1 base short, with 17 bases between. CDR3 loop: CASSSGSGVRSYEQYF. DNA of the CDR3: TGTGCCAGCAGCTCAGGGAGCGGAGTCAGGTCCTACGAGCAGTACTTC.